Presented here are 16 T cell receptor beta chains from one specimen sequenced in a study of beta chain features in type 1 diabetes. cDNA synthesis used the whole RNA isolate, giving expressed TCRB sequences. TCRdb's table, derived via immunoSEQ multiplex PCR, lists solely in-frame clones and lacks some. Counted here are roughly 150,000 clones, approximately 8.1% occurring once; the ten biggest clones make up 0.55% to 0.65%. The sample was central memory CD4+ T cells from blood. Receptors originate from a man younger than 30 in good health.

This clone was found a few times. This chain links TRBV28 with TRBJ1-2; D call uncertain. CDR1 MDHEN and CDR2 SYDVKM come from the germline V gene. The CDR3 is 18 amino acids. V lost 4 bases and J lost 4, with 25 bases in between. The CDR3 sequence is CASSSPSGFPQPSYGYTF. CDR3 coding DNA: TGTGCCAGCAGTTCCCCCTCGGGATTTCCCCAGCCTAGCTATGGCTACACCTTC.

The V gene is TRBV7-2, the J gene TRBJ2-1, with TRBD2 identical over 9 bases. This CDR3 contains 15 residues. V was pared by 0 bases and J by 9 bases, with 6 bases of the junction left unmatched. Per germline, CDR1 SGHTA and CDR2 FQGNSA. The CDR3 here is CASSLASGSHGEQFF. The CDR3 nucleotides are TGTGCCAGCAGCTTAGCTAGCGGGAGTCATGGTGAGCAGTTCTTC.

In this sample, this clone turned up a few times. The V and J genes are TRBV2 and TRBJ2-7; 7 bases map to TRBD1. The CDR3 sequence is 14 residues long. Germline V gene lookup returns CDR1 SNHLY and CDR2 FYNNEI. Trimming took 8 bases from V and 0 from J; bases not matched to a gene: 7. The CDR3 DNA sequence: TGTGCCAGCCAACCCGGGACAGCCTCCTACGAGCAGTACTTC. This codes for CASQPGTASYEQYF.

In this sample, this clone turned up a few times. An end of the junction does not agree with germline; a read error may underlie this. This chain uses TRBV7-7 with TRBJ2-1, with TRBD2 as a possible D gene (6 bases). The length of the CDR3 is 13 residues. CDR1 and CDR2 (germline): SSHAT, FNYEAQ (reference sequence). This chain's CDR3 is CASSLGLYNEQFF. CDR3 in DNA: TGTGCTAGCAGCTTGGGACTTTACAATGAGCAGTTCTTC.

The sample holds a few counts of this clone. V and J are TRBV30 and TRBJ1-5, with 8 bases aligning to TRBD1. The junction had 3 bases not matched to a gene; V was cut back by 3 bases and J by 5 bases. Germline values: CDR1 GTSNPN, CDR2 SVGIG (reference sequence). This CDR3 has 13 amino acids. CDR3 DNA sequence: TGTGCCTGGAGCGGGACAGGCGATCAGCCCCAGCATTTT. It translates to CAWSGTGDQPQHF.

This clone was counted a few times. This chain uses TRBV9 with TRBJ2-5; 11 positions match TRBD2. The V gene's germline CDR1 is SGDLS and CDR2 YYNGEE. With V trimmed by 0 bases and J by 5 bases, 9 bases remained unmatched. CDR3 length: 17 amino acids. Here the CDR3 DNA reads TGTGCCAGCAGCGTAGGGCTAGCGGGAGGTAGCTCGGAGACCCAGTACTTC. Protein: CASSVGLAGGSSETQYF.

This clone has more than one count but fewer than ten. The chain employs TRBV4-2 and TRBJ1-5; 9 nucleotides line up with TRBD1. Germline loops: CDR1 LGHNA, CDR2 YNFKEQ. The CDR3 has 16 residues. J was trimmed by 3 bases and V by 2 bases; bases with no gene match: 5. CDR3 amino acids: CASSQTHRGHNQPQHF. The CDR3 coding sequence is TGTGCCAGCAGCCAAACCCACAGGGGGCACAATCAGCCCCAGCATTTT.

This clone was seen a handful of times. The chain couples TRBV28 to TRBJ1-2; D may be TRBD1 (6 bases). The V end lost 7 bases, the J end lost 6 bases, and 15 bases lay between the germline ends. Germline lookup yields CDR1 MDHEN and CDR2 SYDVKM. The CDR3 totals 13 residues. Here the CDR3 reads CASTLSGADGYTF. In nucleotides, the CDR3 is TGTGCCAGCACCCTTTCAGGGGCAGATGGCTACACCTTC.

V and J are TRBV5-4 and TRBJ2-5; 10 positions agree with TRBD2. The CDR3 loop spans 16 amino acids. Trimming removed 3 bases from V and 5 bases from J; junction bases left unmatched: 10. Looked up from germline, CDR1 is SGHNT and CDR2 is YYREEE (reference sequence). The CDR3 sequence: CASSSGLARALETQYF. The CDR3 coding sequence is TGTGCCAGCAGCTCGGGACTAGCGAGAGCCTTGGAGACCCAGTACTTC.

This clone turned up a few times. The CDR3 protein is CASTKGYTATGELFF. CDR3 in DNA: TGTGCCAGCACCAAGGGGTACACGGCAACCGGGGAGCTGTTTTTT. The chain recombines TRBV7-9 with TRBJ2-2, with a weak D call TRBD1 (5 bases). CDR3 length: 15 amino acids. The V gene lost 7 bases and the J gene lost 5 bases, with 17 bases spanning the gap. CDR1 SEHNR and CDR2 FQNEAQ come from the germline V gene (reference sequence).

The rearrangement uses TRBV18 and TRBJ1-5; D perhaps matches TRBD1 (6 bases). The V and J ends lost 3 bases and 3 bases respectively, with 12 bases between them. CDR3 length: 15 amino acids. Germline values: CDR1 KGHSH, CDR2 LQKENI. CDR3 DNA sequence: TGTGCCAGCTCACCGAGGACAGCCAACAATCAGCCCCAGCATTTT. Protein: CASSPRTANNQPQHF. Based on the CDR3 plus reference TRBV18 and TRBJ1-5, the full variable domain is NAGVMQNPRHLVRRRGQEARLRCSPMKGHSHVYWYRQLPEEGLKFMVYLQKENIIDESGMPKERFSAEFPKEGPSILRIQQVVRGDSAAYFCASSPRTANNQPQHFGDGTRLSIL.

This clone was recorded a few times. The CDR3 region is CASSVGGTAKNIQYF. The CDR3 coding sequence is TGTGCCAGCAGCGTCGGTGGGACAGCTAAAAACATTCAGTACTTC. The chain recombines TRBV9 with TRBJ2-4; 7 bases map to TRBD1. Germline-derived CDR1 and CDR2 are SGDLS and YYNGEE. This CDR3 has 15 amino acids. The J segment lost 4 bases and the V segment lost 2 bases, leaving 6 bases of the junction unmatched. The full variable domain, in which reference TRBV9 and TRBJ2-4 provide the parts outside the CDR3, is DSGVTQTPKHLITATGQRVTLRCSPRSGDLSVYWYQQSLDQGLQFLIQYYNGEERAKGNILERFSAQQFPDLHSELNLSSLELGDSALYFCASSVGGTAKNIQYFGAGTRLSVL.

This clone was counted ten times or more. The rearrangement joins TRBV14 to TRBJ2-5; 8 nucleotides line up with TRBD1. The CDR3 has 18 residues. The germline V gene encodes CDR1 SGHDN and CDR2 FVKESK. Trimming took 0 bases from V and 2 from J; bases not matched to a gene: 11. CDR3 nucleotide sequence: TGTGCCAGCAGCCAAGATTTCGGCGCAGGGGGCGATCAAGAGACCCAGTACTTC. Translated: CASSQDFGAGGDQETQYF.

The sample holds a few counts of this clone. The rearrangement joins TRBV30 to TRBJ2-1; 8 bases fit TRBD2. Germline V gives CDR1 GTSNPN, CDR2 SVGIG (reference sequence). The J segment lost 5 bases and the V segment lost 0 bases, leaving 6 bases of the junction unmatched. The CDR3 is 15 residues long. CDR3 sequence reads: CAWSVPGLGNNEQFF. The CDR3 DNA reads as TGTGCCTGGAGTGTACCGGGACTAGGAAACAATGAGCAGTTCTTC. The entire variable domain, with the rest obtained from reference TRBV30 and TRBJ2-1, is as follows: SQTIHQWPATLVQPVGSPLSLECTVEGTSNPNLYWYRQAAGRGLQLLFYSVGIGQISSEVPQNLSASRPQDRQFILSSKKLLLSDSGFYLCAWSVPGLGNNEQFFGPGTRLTVL.

The rearrangement joins TRBV5-1 to TRBJ1-1; D not resolved. Trimming shortened V by 4 bases and J by 1 base, and 11 bases separated the two germline ends. Looked up from germline, CDR1 is SGHRS and CDR2 is YFSETQ. This CDR3 has 14 residues. This CDR3 reads CASSPRPGNTEAFF. The CDR3 DNA reads as TGCGCCAGCAGCCCAAGACCGGGGAACACTGAAGCTTTCTTT. Full variable domain (missing parts from reference TRBV5-1 and TRBJ1-1): KAGVTQTPRYLIKTRGQQVTLSCSPISGHRSVSWYQQTPGQGLQFLFEYFSETQRNKGNFPGRFSGRQFSNSRSEMNVSTLELGDSALYLCASSPRPGNTEAFFGQGTRLTVV.

This clone came up a few times. The chain joins TRBV28 to TRBJ2-1, with D possibly being TRBD2 (6 bases). The CDR3 totals 16 residues. Trimming removed 6 bases at V and 4 bases at J, with 19 bases between. Looked up from germline, CDR1 is MDHEN and CDR2 is SYDVKM. Here the CDR3 DNA reads TGTGCCAGCAGCTCCCCGGGAGATACAAGGTACAATGAGCAGTTCTTC. It is translated as CASSSPGDTRYNEQFF. Full variable domain (rest looked up from reference TRBV28 and TRBJ2-1): DVKVTQSSRYLVKRTGEKVFLECVQDMDHENMFWYRQDPGLGLRLIYFSYDVKMKEKGDIPEGYSVSREKKERFSLILESASTNQTSMYLCASSSPGDTRYNEQFFGPGTRLTVL.